Described below is a single T cell receptor (beta chain) sequence and its context. Clones were sequenced by immunoSEQ multiplex PCR, and TCRdb holds only the in-frame ones, with some missing. The data show about 99,000 clones, with around 84% seen just once and less than 2% held by the top ten. This sample is drawn from a study of blood T cell repertoires in COVID-19. The CDR3 is made up of 15 amino acids. Trimming removed 5 bases at V and 10 bases at J, with 18 bases between. The germline CDR1 and CDR2 sequences are SGHTA and FQGNSA. The TCR comes from a man between 65 and 85 years old with active or convalescent COVID-19. The genes are TRBV7-2 and TRBJ1-6; tentatively, D is TRBD1 (5 bases). The sample comprised peripheral blood. The CDR3 reads CASSPRQGTESPLHF. The CDR3 nucleotides read TGTGCCAGCAGCCCCCGCCAGGGTACAGAGTCACCCCTCCACTTT.